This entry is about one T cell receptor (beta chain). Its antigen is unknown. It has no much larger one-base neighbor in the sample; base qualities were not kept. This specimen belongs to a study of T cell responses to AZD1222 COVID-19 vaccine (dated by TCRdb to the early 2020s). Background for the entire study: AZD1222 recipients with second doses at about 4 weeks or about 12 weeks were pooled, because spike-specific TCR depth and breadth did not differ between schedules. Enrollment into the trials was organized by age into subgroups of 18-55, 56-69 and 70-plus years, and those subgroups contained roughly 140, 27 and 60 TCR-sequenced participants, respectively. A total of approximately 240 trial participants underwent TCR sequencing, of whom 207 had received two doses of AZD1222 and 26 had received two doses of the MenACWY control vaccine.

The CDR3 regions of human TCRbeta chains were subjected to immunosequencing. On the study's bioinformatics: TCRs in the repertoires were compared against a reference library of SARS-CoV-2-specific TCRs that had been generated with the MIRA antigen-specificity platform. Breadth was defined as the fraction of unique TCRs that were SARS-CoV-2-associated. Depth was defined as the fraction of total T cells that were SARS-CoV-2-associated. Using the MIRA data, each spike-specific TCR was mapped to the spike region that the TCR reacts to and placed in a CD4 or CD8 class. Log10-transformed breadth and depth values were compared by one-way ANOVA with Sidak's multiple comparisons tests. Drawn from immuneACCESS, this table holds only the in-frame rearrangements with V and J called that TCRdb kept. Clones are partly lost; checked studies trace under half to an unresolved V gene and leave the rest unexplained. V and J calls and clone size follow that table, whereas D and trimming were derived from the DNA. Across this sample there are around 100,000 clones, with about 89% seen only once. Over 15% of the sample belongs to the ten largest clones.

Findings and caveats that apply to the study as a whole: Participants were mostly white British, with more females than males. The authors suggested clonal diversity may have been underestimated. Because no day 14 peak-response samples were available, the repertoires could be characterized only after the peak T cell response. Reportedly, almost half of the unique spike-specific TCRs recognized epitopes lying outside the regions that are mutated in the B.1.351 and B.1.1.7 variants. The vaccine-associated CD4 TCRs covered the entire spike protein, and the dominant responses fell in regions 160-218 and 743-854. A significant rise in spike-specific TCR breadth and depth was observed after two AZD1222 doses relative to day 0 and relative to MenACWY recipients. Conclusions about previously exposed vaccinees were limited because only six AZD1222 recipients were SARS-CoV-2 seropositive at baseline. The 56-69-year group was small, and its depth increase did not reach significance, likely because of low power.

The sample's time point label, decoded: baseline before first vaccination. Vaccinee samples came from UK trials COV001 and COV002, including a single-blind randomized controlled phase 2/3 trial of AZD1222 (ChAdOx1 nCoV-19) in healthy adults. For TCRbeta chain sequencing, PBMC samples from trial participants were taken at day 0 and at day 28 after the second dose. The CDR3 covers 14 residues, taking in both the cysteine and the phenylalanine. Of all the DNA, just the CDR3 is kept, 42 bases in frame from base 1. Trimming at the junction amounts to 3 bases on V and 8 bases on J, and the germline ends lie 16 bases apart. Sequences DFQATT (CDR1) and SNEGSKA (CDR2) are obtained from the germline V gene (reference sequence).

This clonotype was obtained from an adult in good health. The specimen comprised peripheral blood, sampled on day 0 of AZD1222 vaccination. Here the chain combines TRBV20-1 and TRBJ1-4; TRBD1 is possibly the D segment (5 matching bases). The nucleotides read TGCAGTGCTAGTTCTTCAGGGCTAGGCGAAAAACTGTTTTTT. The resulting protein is CSASSSGLGEKLFF.